This is a list of T cell receptor beta chains from one sample in a study of PD-L1 blockade in urothelial cancer. Produced via immunoSEQ multiplex PCR; TCRdb's table is partial and in-frame only. The table has some 110,000 clones, 80% to 95% seen once; the top ten hold 3% to 4.5%. This specimen consisted of PBMCs, obtained around atezolizumab (anti-PD-L1) treatment. Receptor source: a man aged 60-69 years with urothelial cancer. The CDR3 runs from the conserved cysteine through the conserved F or W. D genes are given only for firm matches. A clone size is listed for some rows: how often the clone was seen (once, few, many), or a class if it is expanded.

- | TRBJ1-4 | TRBV27 | - | TGTGCCAGCAGTCCTGCAGGGACAACTAATGAAAAACTGTTTTTT | CASSPAGTTNEKLFF
- | TRBJ2-5 | TRBV29-1 | TRBD1 | TGCAGCGGACAGGGGGCATCAGAGACCCAGTACTTC | CSGQGASETQYF
- | TRBJ1-5 | TRBV4-3 | - | TGCGCCAGCAGCCAAGATCCTCCAGGGGCCGGTAGCAATCAGCCCCAGCATTTT | CASSQDPPGAGSNQPQHF
- | TRBJ2-1 | TRBV28 | TRBD2 | TGTGCCAGCTACGGACTAGCGGGCCCCCCGGCCTACAATGAGCAGTTCTTC | CASYGLAGPPAYNEQFF
- | TRBJ2-7 | TRBV5-1 | TRBD1 | TGCGCCAGCAGCTTGGGACAGGGCCTCGACGAGCAGTACTTC | CASSLGQGLDEQYF
- | TRBJ1-4 | TRBV9 | - | TGTGCCAGCAGCGTAGCCGGAGGCCCAACTAATGAAAAACTGTTTTTT | CASSVAGGPTNEKLFF
- | TRBJ2-1 | TRBV30 | - | TGTGCCTGGACTAGGATCAATGAGCAGTTCTTC | CAWTRINEQFF
- | TRBJ1-5 | TRBV2 | - | TGTGCCAGCAGTAAGGGGAGGGGGGAGTATCAGCCCCAGCATTTT | CASSKGRGEYQPQHF
once | TRBJ2-1 | TRBV6-6 | TRBD1 | TGTGCCAGCAGTGCCACAGGGGGCGCCTACAATGAGCAGTTCTTC | CASSATGGAYNEQFF
- | TRBJ1-2 | TRBV7-2 | - | TGTGCCAGCGCTCTTGGGAGGGGCTACACCTTC | CASALGRGYTF
- | TRBJ2-3 | TRBV5-1 | TRBD1 | TGCGCCAGCAGCTTGGACAGGGGGCTTAACACAGATACGCAGTATTTT | CASSLDRGLNTDTQYF
- | TRBJ2-1 | TRBV30 | TRBD2 | TGTGCCGGTAAAAGTGGAAGACCAGGACTAGCGGCCCCTTACAATGAGCAGTTCTTC | CAGKSGRPGLAAPYNEQFF
- | TRBJ2-5 | TRBV30 | - | TGTGCCTGGGGGGCCCAAGAGACCCAGTACTTC | CAWGAQETQYF
- | TRBJ2-3 | TRBV28 | TRBD2 | TGTGCCAGCAGTCGGGCGGGAGATAGCGCAGATACGCAGTATTTT | CASSRAGDSADTQYF
- | TRBJ2-1 | TRBV7-9 | - | TGTGCCAGCAGCCCCGACCTCACGGGAGCCCAGTTCTTC | CASSPDLTGAQFF
- | TRBJ2-1 | TRBV7-8 | - | TGTGCCAGCAGCTTAGACCTAGCCCGTACCTACAATGAGCAGTTCTTC | CASSLDLARTYNEQFF
- | TRBJ2-7 | TRBV10-2 | TRBD1 | TGCGCCAGCAGTGAAATACAGGGGGCGCGGCCCTACGAGCAGTACTTC | CASSEIQGARPYEQYF
- | TRBJ2-1 | TRBV11-3 | TRBD1 | TGTGCCAGCAGCCAAAGTCAAGGACAGGGGTTGTTCTTC | CASSQSQGQGLFF
- | TRBJ2-6 | TRBV27 | - | TGTGCCAGCAGTTTAGAGGGGGTGGTAGGACGGCCCTCTGGGGCCAACGTCCTGACTTTC | CASSLEGVVGRPSGANVLTF
- | TRBJ2-1 | TRBV5-4 | TRBD2 | TGTGCCAGCAGCTTGACTAGCGGGAACAACAATGAGCAGTTCTTC | CASSLTSGNNNEQFF
- | TRBJ2-3 | TRBV4-2 | - | TGTGCCAGCAGCCCTTCAGCAGGATCCACAGATACGCAGTATTTT | CASSPSAGSTDTQYF
- | TRBJ1-5 | TRBV6-5 | TRBD1 | TGTGCCAGCAGTTACTCGAACAGGGGGCCTCAGCATTTT | CASSYSNRGPQHF
- | TRBJ2-1 | TRBV30 | TRBD2 | TGTGCCTGGAGTGTAGCGGGGGGGCGCTTCTTC | CAWSVAGGRFF
- | TRBJ2-1 | TRBV25-1 | - | TGTGCCAGCAGTGAATTGAGAGGGAACTACAATGAGCAGTTCTTC | CASSELRGNYNEQFF
- | TRBJ2-5 | TRBV11-2 | - | TGTGCCAGCAGCCCTAGGACACGGACGGGAGCCCAGTACTTC | CASSPRTRTGAQYF
once | TRBJ2-5 | TRBV29-1 | - | TGCAGCGTTGGGAGGCGGGCACAAGAGACCCAGTACTTC | CSVGRRAQETQYF
- | TRBJ2-5 | TRBV6-1 | TRBD1 | TGTGCCAGCAGCCAGGGGGCGGGAGAGACCCAGTACTTC | CASSQGAGETQYF
- | TRBJ1-2 | TRBV15 | - | TGTGCCACCAGCAGAGGGACTGTAGATGGCTACACCTTC | CATSRGTVDGYTF